Below, 7 T cell receptor beta chains from the same sample are listed, as sequenced in a study of blood T cell repertoires in COVID-19 (dated by TCRdb to the early 2020s). The library was built by means of the immunoSEQ multiplex PCR assay. TCRdb carries this immuneACCESS record with in-frame sequences only. Its versions omit some clonotypes, under half of them owing to an unresolved V gene in the studies checked, with the rest unexplained. Here the sample has more than 300,000 clones; 89% occur a single time. The top ten hold about 6% of the sample. Sequencing used peripheral blood. The receptors originated from a man younger than 35 who had recovered from COVID-19.

This rearrangement joins TRBV27 to TRBJ2-7, with TRBD2 matching over 8 bases. The CDR3 covers 15 residues. V was pared by 6 bases and J by 0 bases, with 7 bases of the junction left unmatched. Germline assignment: CDR1 MNHEY and CDR2 SMNVEV (reference sequence). The CDR3 nucleotides read TGTGCCAGCAGGACAGCGGGAGACGGCTCCTACGAGCAGTACTTC. Protein sequence: CASRTAGDGSYEQYF.

This chain joins TRBV10-3 and TRBJ1-1, with D uncertain. The germline CDR1 and CDR2 sequences are ENHRY and SYGVKD. The CDR3 sequence is 14 residues long. Trimming cost V 9 bases and J 3 bases, with 17 bases left between them. CDR3 DNA sequence: TGTGCCATGTCGATAGGTTTGAGGGACACTGAAGCTTTCTTT. It yields the protein CAMSIGLRDTEAFF.

The chain has TRBV3-1 (or the pseudogene TRBV3-2) and TRBJ1-2; D is possibly TRBD1 (5 bases). This CDR3 spans 12 amino acids. CDR1 and CDR2 (germline): LGHDT, YNNKEL (reference sequence). V was cut by 7 bases and J by 6 bases, with 12 bases left in between. The CDR3 loop is CASIGTTNGYTF. CDR3 DNA: TGTGCCAGCATCGGGACTACTAATGGCTACACCTTC.

The chain links TRBV19 to TRBJ2-1; TRBD2 aligns across 7 bases. The length of the CDR3 is 11 residues. V gave up 1 base and J gave up 12 bases; unmatched junction bases: 0. In germline, CDR1 is LNHDA, CDR2 SQIVND (reference sequence). This CDR3 is CASSIGGGQFF. The CDR3 DNA is TGTGCCAGTAGTATAGGGGGGGGGCAGTTCTTC.

The chain has TRBV7-2 and TRBJ2-4, with 7 positions matching TRBD1. With V trimmed by 1 base and J by 0 bases, 9 bases remained unmatched. This CDR3 is 18 amino acids long. Germline V CDR1 and CDR2: SGHTA, FQGNSA. This CDR3 is CASSLELDRALAKNIQYF. In DNA, the CDR3 is TGTGCCAGCAGCTTAGAGTTAGACAGGGCCCTAGCCAAAAACATTCAGTACTTC.

The chain carries TRBV30 and TRBJ2-3; D is ambiguous. Trimming left V 0 bases short and J 7 bases short, with 8 bases between. Looked up from germline, CDR1 is GTSNPN and CDR2 is SVGIG (reference sequence). This CDR3 spans 12 amino acids. This CDR3 reads CAWSVVQNTQYF. CDR3 nucleotide sequence: TGTGCCTGGAGTGTAGTTCAGAATACGCAGTATTTT.

The genes are TRBV5-1 and TRBJ2-5, with 9 bases identical to TRBD1. With V trimmed by 3 bases and J by 4 bases, 10 bases remained unmatched. Germline CDR1 SGHRS, CDR2 YFSETQ. The CDR3 contains 16 residues. CDR3 DNA sequence: TGCGCCAGCAGCTACGTACAGGGGGCTGTTCGAGAGACCCAGTACTTC. Translated, it gives CASSYVQGAVRETQYF.